These T cell receptor beta chains were read from a single sample in a study of identical twins. In TCRdb, the 5' RACE reads were re-called with MiXCR into one record per CDR3 protein. The sample consists of 200,000 to 250,000 distinct CDR3 sequences, approximately 7% of them appearing once. These same records also appear under a second study, on yellow fever vaccine responses in identical twins.

The sequencing sample was made of memory (CD45RO+) T cells sorted from blood. These receptors were obtained from a woman aged 18-29 years in good health. Each CDR3 is given with its conserved first and last residue. Fields, in order: CDR3 DNA, CDR3 protein, V gene, D gene, clone size, J gene. A D gene is named only where the DNA matches it firmly. A clone size is listed for some rows: how often the clone was seen (once, few, many), or a class if it is expanded.

CDR3nt: TGCGCCAGCAGCCAACCCGGCGCCCGGGACAGGGAAAATGAAAAACTGTTTTTT
CDR3aa: CASSQPGARDRENEKLFF
v_gene: TRBV4-1
d_gene: TRBD1
abundance: many
j_gene: TRBJ1-4

CDR3nt: TGCAGTGCTTGGGTTAAAGAGACCCAGTACTTC
CDR3aa: CSAWVKETQYF
v_gene: TRBV20-1
d_gene: NA
abundance: NA
j_gene: TRBJ2-5

CDR3nt: TGTGCCAGCAGCTTAGCTTACCTAGGACTAGCGGGGGCGAGAAAATCCTACAATGAGCAGTTCTTC
CDR3aa: CASSLAYLGLAGARKSYNEQFF
v_gene: TRBV11-1
d_gene: TRBD2
abundance: few
j_gene: TRBJ2-1

CDR3nt: TGTGCCAGCAGTATGACTAGCGGGGGGGCAGATACGCAGTATTTT
CDR3aa: CASSMTSGGADTQYF
v_gene: TRBV6-4
d_gene: TRBD2
abundance: few
j_gene: TRBJ2-3

CDR3nt: TGTGCCAGCAGCTCCAGACTAGCGGGAGTTACAGATACGCAGTATTTT
CDR3aa: CASSSRLAGVTDTQYF
v_gene: TRBV12-3/TRBV12-4
d_gene: TRBD2
abundance: many
j_gene: TRBJ2-3

CDR3nt: TGTGCCAGCAGCTTAGCCGGACAGGGTTGGTATGGCTACACCTTC
CDR3aa: CASSLAGQGWYGYTF
v_gene: TRBV11-2
d_gene: TRBD1
abundance: few
j_gene: TRBJ1-2

CDR3nt: TGCAGTGCTAGAGATCCGCAAACCTCCTACAATGAGCAGTTCTTC
CDR3aa: CSARDPQTSYNEQFF
v_gene: TRBV20-1
d_gene: NA
abundance: NA
j_gene: TRBJ2-1

CDR3nt: TGTGCCAGCAGTCCAACGGGACAGGGTCCAAATCAGCCCCAGCATTTT
CDR3aa: CASSPTGQGPNQPQHF
v_gene: TRBV12-3/TRBV12-4
d_gene: TRBD1
abundance: many
j_gene: TRBJ1-5

CDR3nt: TGTGCCACCAGCAGAGATCCAGAACTCCGGAGGACTGAAGCTTTCTTT
CDR3aa: CATSRDPELRRTEAFF
v_gene: TRBV15
d_gene: NA
abundance: many
j_gene: TRBJ1-1

CDR3nt: TGTGCCAGCAGCTTGCCCCTAGCTGGAGACTACACCTTC
CDR3aa: CASSLPLAGDYTF
v_gene: TRBV5-6
d_gene: NA
abundance: NA
j_gene: TRBJ1-2

CDR3nt: TGTGCCAGCAGCCCGACCCAGGGGTTAGGGGTGCTGTTTTTT
CDR3aa: CASSPTQGLGVLFF
v_gene: TRBV12-3/TRBV12-4
d_gene: NA
abundance: NA
j_gene: TRBJ2-2

CDR3nt: TGCAGTGCTCTCCCGTGGTCCCGCACAGATACGCAGTATTTT
CDR3aa: CSALPWSRTDTQYF
v_gene: TRBV20-1
d_gene: NA
abundance: few
j_gene: TRBJ2-3

CDR3nt: TGCGCCAGCAGCCAGACGGCGGGAGGCCGGGAGACCCAGTACTTC
CDR3aa: CASSQTAGGRETQYF
v_gene: TRBV4-1
d_gene: TRBD2
abundance: few
j_gene: TRBJ2-5

CDR3nt: TGCAGTGCGTGGACTCCTCGATCCCCAGATACGCAGTATTTT
CDR3aa: CSAWTPRSPDTQYF
v_gene: TRBV20-1
d_gene: NA
abundance: many
j_gene: TRBJ2-3

CDR3nt: TGTGCCAGCAGAACTTTTTCCAGGGGGCGGGGAGATACGCAGTATTTT
CDR3aa: CASRTFSRGRGDTQYF
v_gene: TRBV27
d_gene: TRBD1
abundance: few
j_gene: TRBJ2-3

CDR3nt: TGTGCCAGCAGCTTAGGGGGCGCCAATGGTGGCTACACCTTC
CDR3aa: CASSLGGANGGYTF
v_gene: TRBV7-8
d_gene: NA
abundance: NA
j_gene: TRBJ1-2

CDR3nt: TGCAGTGCTTCGACTAGCGGGAGAGGTTCAGATACGCAGTATTTT
CDR3aa: CSASTSGRGSDTQYF
v_gene: TRBV20-1
d_gene: TRBD2
abundance: few
j_gene: TRBJ2-3

CDR3nt: TGTGCCAGCAGGAGGACAGGGGGAGGAGATACGCAGTATTTT
CDR3aa: CASRRTGGGDTQYF
v_gene: TRBV28
d_gene: TRBD1
abundance: few
j_gene: TRBJ2-3

CDR3nt: TGTGCCAGCAGTGACCCCTGGGACCCCTCCTACGAGCAGTACTTC
CDR3aa: CASSDPWDPSYEQYF
v_gene: TRBV6-4
d_gene: NA
abundance: few
j_gene: TRBJ2-7

CDR3nt: TGTGCCAGCAGCTTTGGACAGGCTGAACCCTACGAGCAGTACTTC
CDR3aa: CASSFGQAEPYEQYF
v_gene: TRBV7-9
d_gene: TRBD1
abundance: many
j_gene: TRBJ2-7

CDR3nt: TGTGCCAGCAGTGAAAGGGCAGGGATGGGTGAAAAACTGTTTTTT
CDR3aa: CASSERAGMGEKLFF
v_gene: TRBV25-1
d_gene: NA
abundance: many
j_gene: TRBJ1-4

CDR3nt: TGCAGTGCCCCCGACAGAAACCTTGGGTATGGCTACACCTTC
CDR3aa: CSAPDRNLGYGYTF
v_gene: TRBV20-1
d_gene: NA
abundance: few
j_gene: TRBJ1-2

CDR3nt: TGTGCTAGTGGTTCCGGACAGGGTGGAGGTATTGAGCAGTTCTTC
CDR3aa: CASGSGQGGGIEQFF
v_gene: TRBV12-5
d_gene: TRBD1
abundance: few
j_gene: TRBJ2-1

CDR3nt: TGTGCCAGCAGCGCTATCCCCAGGCAAGAGACCCAGTACTTC
CDR3aa: CASSAIPRQETQYF
v_gene: TRBV2
d_gene: NA
abundance: many
j_gene: TRBJ2-5

CDR3nt: TGTGCCAGCAGCACCAGACCCGGACTAGCGGGAGTCGATGAGCAGTTCTTC
CDR3aa: CASSTRPGLAGVDEQFF
v_gene: TRBV11-1
d_gene: TRBD2
abundance: few
j_gene: TRBJ2-1

CDR3nt: TGTGCCAGCAGCTTAGCCTTCTCTAGCGGGAGGGTGTCCTACAATGAGCAGTTCTTC
CDR3aa: CASSLAFSSGRVSYNEQFF
v_gene: TRBV7-7
d_gene: TRBD2
abundance: few
j_gene: TRBJ2-1

CDR3nt: TGCGCCAGCAGCCAAGATCAGGGGAACACCGGGGAGCTGTTTTTT
CDR3aa: CASSQDQGNTGELFF
v_gene: TRBV4-1
d_gene: NA
abundance: many
j_gene: TRBJ2-2

CDR3nt: TGTGCCAGCAGTGTAACTAGCGGGAGGAGCTCCTACAATGAGCAGTTCTTC
CDR3aa: CASSVTSGRSSYNEQFF
v_gene: TRBV25-1
d_gene: TRBD2
abundance: NA
j_gene: TRBJ2-1

CDR3nt: TGCAGCGTTGAACAGGGGTTTCGCTACAATGAGCAGTTCTTC
CDR3aa: CSVEQGFRYNEQFF
v_gene: TRBV29-1
d_gene: NA
abundance: NA
j_gene: TRBJ2-1

CDR3nt: TGTGCCAGTAGTATAGTTCACAGGGTAGCCAAAAACATTCAGTACTTC
CDR3aa: CASSIVHRVAKNIQYF
v_gene: TRBV19
d_gene: NA
abundance: NA
j_gene: TRBJ2-4

CDR3nt: TGTGCCAGCAGCTTAAAAGGTGGACTAGCGGGATTCTATGAGCAGTTCTTC
CDR3aa: CASSLKGGLAGFYEQFF
v_gene: TRBV7-3
d_gene: TRBD2
abundance: few
j_gene: TRBJ2-1

CDR3nt: TGTGCCAGCAGCGTAGTGTCGTCGGCCGGGGAGCTGTTTTTT
CDR3aa: CASSVVSSAGELFF
v_gene: TRBV9
d_gene: NA
abundance: many
j_gene: TRBJ2-2

CDR3nt: TGTGCCAACAGCTTAGGCCATTACAATGAGCAGTTCTTC
CDR3aa: CANSLGHYNEQFF
v_gene: TRBV28
d_gene: NA
abundance: NA
j_gene: TRBJ2-1

CDR3nt: TGCAGTGCTAGAGCTGATCAGACCCAAGCTTTCTTT
CDR3aa: CSARADQTQAFF
v_gene: TRBV20-1
d_gene: NA
abundance: many
j_gene: TRBJ1-1

CDR3nt: TGTGCCAGCAGCTTGGAGGGGTCGGCCTACGAGCAGTACTTC
CDR3aa: CASSLEGSAYEQYF
v_gene: TRBV5-5
d_gene: NA
abundance: few
j_gene: TRBJ2-7

CDR3nt: TGTGCCAGCAGCTTAGACAGGGCCAGGGGGGAGCTGTTTTTT
CDR3aa: CASSLDRARGELFF
v_gene: TRBV11-2
d_gene: NA
abundance: few
j_gene: TRBJ2-2

CDR3nt: TGTGCCAGCAGCTTCGCCACCGGGGTCACAGATACGCAGTATTTT
CDR3aa: CASSFATGVTDTQYF
v_gene: TRBV7-9
d_gene: NA
abundance: NA
j_gene: TRBJ2-3

CDR3nt: TGTGCCAGTAGTTCAGCCGGGACCCACCACGCAGATACGCAGTATTTT
CDR3aa: CASSSAGTHHADTQYF
v_gene: TRBV19
d_gene: NA
abundance: few
j_gene: TRBJ2-3

CDR3nt: TGTGCCAGCAGCTCCAGGTCGGAGACCCAGTACTTC
CDR3aa: CASSSRSETQYF
v_gene: TRBV28
d_gene: NA
abundance: many
j_gene: TRBJ2-5

CDR3nt: TGTGCCAGCAGCTCGATCGGACAGGGGGCGAACACCGGGGAGCTGTTTTTT
CDR3aa: CASSSIGQGANTGELFF
v_gene: TRBV5-4
d_gene: TRBD1
abundance: few
j_gene: TRBJ2-2

CDR3nt: TGCGCCAGCCGCAACTCGGAAGGGGGGCGGCGGACTGAAGCTTTCTTT
CDR3aa: CASRNSEGGRRTEAFF
v_gene: TRBV5-1
d_gene: NA
abundance: many
j_gene: TRBJ1-1

CDR3nt: TGTGCCAGCAGCCTACTGGCACAGGGGGCGATTGGGGAGCTGTTTTTT
CDR3aa: CASSLLAQGAIGELFF
v_gene: TRBV7-6
d_gene: TRBD1
abundance: many
j_gene: TRBJ2-2

CDR3nt: TGCAGCGTTGTCCCCGGGACTAGCGGGAGGTTCGGGCAGTTCTTC
CDR3aa: CSVVPGTSGRFGQFF
v_gene: TRBV29-1
d_gene: TRBD2
abundance: few
j_gene: TRBJ2-1

CDR3nt: TGTGCCAGCAGTCCCGGGACTAGCGCACTCGGGGAGCTGTTTTTT
CDR3aa: CASSPGTSALGELFF
v_gene: TRBV6-1
d_gene: TRBD2
abundance: many
j_gene: TRBJ2-2

CDR3nt: TGTGCCAGCAGCCTCCGGACTAGCGGGGGGTACTCCTACAATGAGCAGTTCTTC
CDR3aa: CASSLRTSGGYSYNEQFF
v_gene: TRBV7-6
d_gene: TRBD2
abundance: NA
j_gene: TRBJ2-1